The 30 T cell receptor beta chains below all came from one sample that was sequenced in a study of blood T cell repertoires in COVID-19. Data came from immunoSEQ multiplex PCR; TCRdb stores just in-frame clones and leaves some out. The sample gives 200,000 to 250,000 clones, roughly 90% of which show up once; less than 3.5% is in the top ten. The specimen was peripheral blood. These receptors were collected from a woman aged 60-75 years with acute or convalescent COVID-19.

This sequence joins TRBV3-1 (or the pseudogene TRBV3-2) and TRBJ2-7; 12 nucleotides line up with TRBD2. J was trimmed by 1 base and V by 3 bases; bases with no gene match: 7. The CDR3 sequence is 17 residues long. Germline V gene data show CDR1 as LGHDT and CDR2 as YNNKEL (reference sequence). CDR3 region: CASSHVTSGRSSYEQYF. As DNA, the CDR3 is TGTGCCAGCAGCCACGTGACTAGCGGGAGAAGTTCCTACGAGCAGTACTTC.

The rearrangement links TRBV9 to TRBJ2-1; 9 bases are shared with TRBD1. There are 16 residues in the CDR3. V trimming: 3 bases; J trimming: 7 bases; junction bases outside the gene matches: 11. Germline V gives CDR1 SGDLS, CDR2 YYNGEE. The CDR3 DNA is TGTGCCAGCAGCGGATTGACAGGGGGTTTTGAGAATGAGCAGTTCTTC. Translating it yields CASSGLTGGFENEQFF.

The chain couples TRBV28 to TRBJ1-2, with D uncertain. The length of the CDR3 is 14 residues. Germline V lookup: CDR1 MDHEN, CDR2 SYDVKM. Trimming took 7 bases from V and 2 from J, leaving 14 bases between them. The CDR3 DNA follows: TGTGCCAGCACCAGAGTAGGAGGAAACTATGGCTACACCTTC. Its protein is CASTRVGGNYGYTF.

The V call is TRBV6-6, the J call TRBJ1-3; 7 nucleotides align to TRBD1. The CDR3 totals 16 residues. J gave up 0 bases and V 8 bases, and 10 bases lay outside the gene matches. Germline V lookup: CDR1 MNHNY, CDR2 SVGAGI (reference sequence). The CDR3 reads CASLAGQTNSGNTIYF. CDR3 in DNA: TGTGCCAGCTTGGCGGGACAGACGAACTCTGGAAACACCATATATTTT.

This chain connects TRBV28 to TRBJ2-1; 9 bases are a match to TRBD2. The germline V gene has CDR1 MDHEN and CDR2 SYDVKM. J gave up 6 bases and V 4 bases, and 4 bases lay outside the gene matches. This CDR3 comprises 14 residues. In nucleotides, the CDR3 is TGTGCCAGCAGTTACGCGGGAGGGGGCAATGAGCAGTTCTTC. Protein sequence: CASSYAGGGNEQFF. The entire variable domain, with the rest obtained from reference TRBV28 and TRBJ2-1, is as follows: DVKVTQSSRYLVKRTGEKVFLECVQDMDHENMFWYRQDPGLGLRLIYFSYDVKMKEKGDIPEGYSVSREKKERFSLILESASTNQTSMYLCASSYAGGGNEQFFGPGTRLTVL.

This clone has only a few counts. This chain's CDR3 is CASSQGSGLRNIQYF. In nucleotides, the CDR3 is TGTGCCAGCAGCCAAGGCTCGGGACTAAGAAACATTCAGTACTTC. V usage is TRBV3-1 (or the pseudogene TRBV3-2) and J usage is TRBJ2-4, with TRBD2 matching 7 bases. J was trimmed by 6 bases and V by 1 base; bases with no gene match: 6. CDR1 and CDR2 from the germline V gene are LGHDT and YNNKEL (reference sequence). CDR3 length: 15 residues.

The chain recombines TRBV5-4 with TRBJ2-5; 7 nucleotides agree with TRBD1. With V trimmed by 3 bases and J by 5 bases, 13 bases remained unmatched. CDR3 length: 16 residues. Per the germline V gene, CDR1 is SGHNT and CDR2 is YYREEE (reference sequence). As DNA, the CDR3 is TGTGCCAGCAGCTCCAAACGACAGGGTGATCGGGAGACCCAGTACTTC. This codes for CASSSKRQGDRETQYF. Supplemented by reference TRBV5-4 and TRBJ2-5, the full variable domain reads ETGVTQSPTHLIKTRGQQVTLRCSSQSGHNTVSWYQQALGQGPQFIFQYYREEENGRGNFPPRFSGLQFPNYSSELNVNALELDDSALYLCASSSKRQGDRETQYFGPGTRLLVL.

V gene TRBV6-6 combines with J gene TRBJ2-1, with D maybe TRBD2 (6 bases). Germline V gene lookup returns CDR1 MNHNY and CDR2 SVGAGI (reference sequence). The CDR3 runs 19 residues. Between the trimmed V and J ends, which lost 5 bases and 1 base, there was a span of 24 bases. The CDR3 spells CASSLIGAAGGISYNEQFF. CDR3 nucleotides: TGTGCCAGCAGTCTAATCGGGGCCGCGGGCGGGATTTCCTACAATGAGCAGTTCTTC.

The rearrangement links TRBV10-2 to TRBJ2-1; the match to TRBD1 covers 10 bases. CDR1 WSHSY and CDR2 SAAADI come from the germline V gene. With 3 bases clipped from V and 6 bases from J, the junction kept 11 bases outside the gene matches. The CDR3 is made up of 17 amino acids. The CDR3 loop reads CASSDPHGTGVSNEQFF. In DNA form, the CDR3 reads TGCGCCAGCAGTGACCCCCACGGGACAGGGGTGTCCAATGAGCAGTTCTTC.

The chain links TRBV7-2 to TRBJ2-3; 7 bases map to TRBD2. Trimming took 5 bases from V and 1 from J; bases not matched to a gene: 6. Germline V CDR1 and CDR2: SGHTA, FQGNSA. This CDR3 contains 15 residues. The CDR3: CASSVSGVRTDTQYF. CDR3 sequence (DNA): TGTGCCAGCAGCGTAAGCGGGGTTCGCACAGATACGCAGTATTTT.

V usage is TRBV6-1 and J usage is TRBJ2-3; 8 nucleotides agree with TRBD2. In germline, CDR1 is MNHNS, CDR2 SASEGT. V trimming: 4 bases; J trimming: 6 bases; junction bases outside the gene matches: 12. The CDR3 has 16 residues. CDR3 amino acids: CASSALSPRLADTQYF. DNA of the CDR3: TGTGCCAGCAGTGCATTGTCCCCTCGACTAGCGGATACGCAGTATTTT.

This clone showed up just a few times. The J gene is TRBJ2-7, the V gene TRBV27; 8 bases fit TRBD1. Germline CDR1 reads MNHEY; CDR2 reads SMNVEV (reference sequence). The J segment lost 1 base and the V segment lost 5 bases, leaving 19 bases of the junction unmatched. The CDR3 consists of 19 residues. CDR3 DNA sequence: TGTGCCAGCAGTCCGGGACAGGTCAACAAAAGAGGGAGGTCCTACGAGCAGTACTTC. Its protein is CASSPGQVNKRGRSYEQYF.

This clone was recorded a few times. The V gene is TRBV5-6, the J gene TRBJ2-7; D remains ambiguous. This CDR3 is 12 amino acids long. V was shortened by 1 base and J by 3 bases, with 5 bases between the two germline ends. Per germline, CDR1 SGHDT and CDR2 YYEEEE. In DNA, the CDR3 is TGTGCCAGCAGCTTGACACACTACGAGCAGTACTTC. Translating it yields CASSLTHYEQYF.

This chain's CDR3 is CASSSLRPGDEQFF. Written as DNA, the CDR3 is TGTGCCAGCAGCTCGTTAAGGCCCGGGGATGAGCAGTTCTTC. The chain links TRBV7-2 to TRBJ2-1; D may be TRBD2 (5 bases). Per germline, CDR1 SGHTA and CDR2 FQGNSA. The CDR3 extends over 14 amino acids. The V end was cut by 4 bases, the J end by 8 bases, with 15 bases between.

This clone has only one observation. V usage is TRBV19 and J usage is TRBJ2-7, with D maybe TRBD1 (7 bases). CDR1 LNHDA and CDR2 SQIVND come from the germline V gene (reference sequence). V was trimmed by 7 bases and J by 4 bases, leaving 14 bases between them. CDR3 length: 13 amino acids. CDR3 coding DNA: TGTGCCAGTACCGTGCAGGGGGGTTACGAGCAGTACTTC. Its translation: CASTVQGGYEQYF.

This clone has a single count. The rearrangement joins TRBV27 to TRBJ2-3, with a weak D call TRBD2 (5 bases). Per germline, CDR1 MNHEY and CDR2 SMNVEV (reference sequence). The V end lost 7 bases, the J end lost 0 bases, and 11 bases lay between the germline ends. CDR3 length: 14 residues. In nucleotides, the CDR3 is TGTGCCAGCATACCTAGCCGAAGCACAGATACGCAGTATTTT. This gives the protein CASIPSRSTDTQYF.

This chain connects TRBV7-2 to TRBJ2-7; D is possibly TRBD2 (5 bases). V lost 1 base, J lost 6 bases, and 19 bases lay in between. Germline V CDR1 and CDR2: SGHTA, FQGNSA. The CDR3 loop spans 16 amino acids. The CDR3 reads CASSLEMSGRVAEQYF. CDR3 nucleotide sequence: TGTGCCAGCAGCTTAGAGATGTCCGGGCGGGTGGCCGAGCAGTACTTC. The full variable domain, with the rest looked up from reference TRBV7-2 and TRBJ2-7, is GAGVSQSPSNKVTEKGKDVELRCDPISGHTALYWYRQSLGQGLEFLIYFQGNSAPDKSGLPSDRFSAERTGGSVSTLTIQRTQQEDSAVYLCASSLEMSGRVAEQYFGPGTRLTVT.

This chain links TRBV27 with TRBJ1-5; D gene uncertain. This CDR3 contains 13 residues. Germline lookup yields CDR1 MNHEY and CDR2 SMNVEV (reference sequence). Trimming stripped 3 bases from V and 6 bases from J, with 9 bases between. The CDR3 loop reads CASSFIFGQPQHF. CDR3 coding DNA: TGTGCCAGCAGTTTTATTTTCGGTCAGCCCCAGCATTTT.

This chain joins TRBV5-1 and TRBJ2-7, with 8 bases aligning to TRBD1. V was pared by 0 bases and J by 2 bases, with 7 bases of the junction left unmatched. The CDR3 is 16 residues long. The germline CDR1 and CDR2 sequences are SGHRS and YFSETQ. CDR3 in DNA: TGCGCCAGCAGCTTGGTTGGACAGGGAATTCCCTACGAGCAGTACTTC. Translating gives CASSLVGQGIPYEQYF.

The V gene is TRBV7-8, the J gene TRBJ2-7; a weak D match, TRBD2 (7 bases). Germline-derived CDR1 and CDR2 are SGHVS and FQNEAQ. CDR3 length equals 18 residues. The V and J ends lost 7 bases and 2 bases respectively, with 27 bases between them. The DNA for the CDR3 is TGTGCCAGCACCCCCAAGAGGAGTGGGGAGGGGGGGACCTACGAGCAGTACTTC. Protein: CASTPKRSGEGGTYEQYF.

The chain employs TRBV7-9 and TRBJ1-2, with TRBD1 matching 7 bases. V trimming: 4 bases; J trimming: 8 bases; junction bases outside the gene matches: 13. Germline CDR1 is SEHNR and CDR2 is FQNEAQ (reference sequence). The length of the CDR3 is 15 residues. The CDR3 here is CASSYGGQSPNGYTF. CDR3 DNA sequence: TGTGCCAGCAGCTACGGGGGACAGTCCCCTAACGGCTACACCTTC.

The J gene is TRBJ2-7, the V gene TRBV6-5; 7 positions match TRBD2. V lost 2 bases, J lost 3 bases, and 7 bases stayed unmatched. There are 15 residues in the CDR3. Germline assignment: CDR1 MNHEY and CDR2 SVGAGI. CDR3 sequence reads: CASSYGLEGHYEQYF. In DNA, the CDR3 is TGTGCCAGCAGTTACGGACTAGAAGGGCACTACGAGCAGTACTTC.

The V gene is TRBV6-6, the J gene TRBJ1-3, with a possible D match to TRBD1 (5 bases). Looked up from germline, CDR1 is MNHNY and CDR2 is SVGAGI (reference sequence). The CDR3 runs 15 residues. Trimming cost V 6 bases and J 0 bases, with 12 bases left between them. In DNA form, the CDR3 reads TGTGCCAGCAGCTTGGACGGACACTCTGGAAACACCATATATTTT. This translates into CASSLDGHSGNTIYF.

J is TRBJ1-1 and V is TRBV19, with D perhaps TRBD1 (6 bases). The germline gives CDR1 LNHDA, CDR2 SQIVND (reference sequence). V was clipped by 7 bases and J by 4 bases, with 16 bases between them. This CDR3 is built from 14 residues. The CDR3: CASILAGAATEAFF. The CDR3 DNA follows: TGTGCCAGTATACTGGCGGGGGCGGCCACTGAAGCTTTCTTT.

The CDR3 bases are TGTGCCAGTAGTCCCGGAGGAGTAGCGGGACGAACCGGGGAGCTGTTTTTT. This codes for CASSPGGVAGRTGELFF. The chain links TRBV19 to TRBJ2-2; 8 bases fit TRBD2. Germline V gene sequence: CDR1 LNHDA, CDR2 SQIVND (reference sequence). Losses at the gene ends were 5 bases for V and 5 bases for J; bases not matched to a gene: 13. The CDR3 is made up of 17 amino acids.

V usage is TRBV19 and J usage is TRBJ1-4; 8 nucleotides line up with TRBD1. Germline lookup yields CDR1 LNHDA and CDR2 SQIVND (reference sequence). CDR3 size: 15 residues. V was clipped by 5 bases and J by 5 bases; unmatched bases: 7. The CDR3 nucleotides read TGTGCCAGTAGTGAAGGGGACAGGAAAAATGAAAAACTGTTTTTT. The encoded protein is CASSEGDRKNEKLFF.

About this clone: A read error may produce the germline difference seen at one junction end. V is TRBV7-7 and J is TRBJ2-3; a weak D match, TRBD1 (6 bases). Germline values: CDR1 SSHAT, CDR2 FNYEAQ (reference sequence). The CDR3 sequence is 15 residues long. CDR3 coding DNA: TGTGCTAGCAGCGATACAGGGTCCCCCACAGATACGCAGTATTTT. Translating gives CASSDTGSPTDTQYF.

This rearrangement joins TRBV5-1 to TRBJ2-1; 7 bases map to TRBD1. After removal of 0 bases from V and 7 bases from J, the junction contained 10 bases not matched to a gene. CDR1 is SGHRS and CDR2 is YFSETQ in the germline V gene. CDR3 length: 16 amino acids. The CDR3 bases are TGCGCCAGCAGCTTGGATGACAGGGTGTTTGTAAATGAGCAGTTCTTC. Amino acids: CASSLDDRVFVNEQFF.

The chain links TRBV5-5 to TRBJ1-2, with TRBD1 as a possible D gene (5 bases). Germline V gene sequence: CDR1 SGHKS, CDR2 YYEKEE (reference sequence). The CDR3 has 16 residues. V was trimmed by 0 bases and J by 3 bases, leaving 15 bases between them. This CDR3 is CASSLVPPAGDYGYTF. CDR3 nucleotide sequence: TGTGCCAGCAGCTTGGTACCCCCGGCGGGGGACTATGGCTACACCTTC.

The rearrangement uses TRBV14 and TRBJ2-7; 8 nucleotides align to TRBD2. V lost 1 base and J lost 2; bases outside the gene matches: 10. CDR1 and CDR2 from the germline V gene are SGHDN and FVKESK. The CDR3 runs 17 residues. The chain's CDR3 is CASSQGYVSGRTYEQYF. The CDR3, as DNA: TGTGCCAGCAGCCAAGGTTATGTCAGCGGGAGAACCTACGAGCAGTACTTC.